This TCR beta chain was retrieved from a study of human T cells and chemical hapten exposure (dated by TCRdb to 2020 to 2023). Looking at the study overall: Libraries were pooled for sequencing, and per-sample TCR yields varied mainly because of small differences in library volumes within the pool. In alopecia patients, the study followed how the peripheral blood TCR repertoire changed in vivo over primary and secondary sensitization to diphenylcyclopropenone (DPC), a hapten. Both TCR alpha and TCR beta chains were sequenced from each blood RNA sample. Points the paper makes about the study in general: Repeated subsampling changed both the strength of the expansion versus patch-test correlation and the threshold at which the correlation became significant. DPC sensitization did not change how many TCRs were above 1 in 1000 frequency, and no evidence was found of alterations in global repertoire structure.

V is cut by 3 bases and J by 3 bases, and the space between the germline ends is 11 bases. The CDR3 spans 15 residues, from the cysteine through the phenylalanine. CDR3 DNA is the only sequence kept; it has 45 bases, read in frame from the first base. Receptors were amplified or captured by RACE. For sequencing, a NextSeq 500 was employed. During library preparation, unique molecular identifiers were attached to individual cDNA molecules so that TCRs could be counted in a quantitative, reproducible way. The study's processing was this. A median of roughly 99,000 TCRs per sample was observed, with a range of about 20,000 to 750,000. V, J and CDR3 annotation of the TCR reads was performed with the Decombinator software suite. For the PS versus PT1 abundance plots, all samples were subsampled to the same number of TCRs (28,000). TCRs were defined as expanded if absent before sensitization and observed at least eight times at the 2-week time point. Clones were called with MiXCR by TCRdb after fastp trimmed the public reads at Q25, and only in-frame beta chains were retained. Each entry merges the rows of one CDR3 protein and shows their most common DNA and genes. V and J calls and clone size were set by TCRdb, not the authors. The table for this sample lists some 65,000 distinct CDR3 sequences; roughly 6.6% of them were counted only once. 3.4% of the sample is held by the ten biggest clonotypes.

This specimen's time point label, interpreted: healthy volunteer bleed at 6 weeks. Total RNA was extracted from unfractionated whole blood that had been collected in Tempus Blood RNA tubes. Four or five healthy volunteers acted as controls for TCR sequencing and had blood drawn at day 0, 2 weeks and 6 weeks. The sample holds many counts of this clonotype. The antigen this receptor binds is unknown. Base qualities are not provided; no much larger clone lies one nucleotide away. The chain uses TRBV12-3 or TRBV12-4 and TRBJ2-2; possibly the D gene is TRBD2, per 6 matching bases. The source material was whole blood. This clonotype was obtained from a female donor in good health. Some clones in this sample may be carry-over from other donors' samples. The DNA reads as follows: TGTGCCAGCAGTTTGGCTAGCGTATACACCGGGGAGCTGTTTTTT. Its coded protein is CASSLASVYTGELFF.